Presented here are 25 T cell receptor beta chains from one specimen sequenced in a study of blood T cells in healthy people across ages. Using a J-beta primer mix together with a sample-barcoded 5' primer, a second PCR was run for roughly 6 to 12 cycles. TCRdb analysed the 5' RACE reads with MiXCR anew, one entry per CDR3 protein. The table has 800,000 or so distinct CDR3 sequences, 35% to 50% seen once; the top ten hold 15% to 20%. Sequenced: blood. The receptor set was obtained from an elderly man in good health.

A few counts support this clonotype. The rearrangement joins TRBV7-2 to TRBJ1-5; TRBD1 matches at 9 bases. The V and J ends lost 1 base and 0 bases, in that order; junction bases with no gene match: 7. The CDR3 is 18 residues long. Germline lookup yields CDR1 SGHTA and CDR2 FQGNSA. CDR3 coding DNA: TGTGCCAGCAGCTTAGGGGGACAGGGATCTTATAGCAATCAGCCCCAGCATTTT. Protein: CASSLGGQGSYSNQPQHF.

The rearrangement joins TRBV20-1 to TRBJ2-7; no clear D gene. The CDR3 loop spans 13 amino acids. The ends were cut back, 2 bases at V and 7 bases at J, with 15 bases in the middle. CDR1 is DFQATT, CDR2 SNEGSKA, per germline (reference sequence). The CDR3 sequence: CSARLASYNEQYF. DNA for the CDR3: TGCAGTGCTAGATTAGCTTCTTACAATGAGCAGTACTTC.

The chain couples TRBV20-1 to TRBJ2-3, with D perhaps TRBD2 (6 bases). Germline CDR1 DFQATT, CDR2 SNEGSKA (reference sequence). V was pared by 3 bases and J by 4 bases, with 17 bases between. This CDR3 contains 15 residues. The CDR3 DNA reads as TGCAGTGCTAGTGCGGGATGGGTTCGGGCAGATACGCAGTATTTT. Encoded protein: CSASAGWVRADTQYF.

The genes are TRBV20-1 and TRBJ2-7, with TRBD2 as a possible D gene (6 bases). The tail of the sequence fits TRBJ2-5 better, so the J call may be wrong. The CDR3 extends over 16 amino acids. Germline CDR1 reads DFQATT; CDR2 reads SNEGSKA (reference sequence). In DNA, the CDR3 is TGCAGTGCTAGAGATCCTCGACTAGTTCTTCGGGGGACCCAGTACTTC. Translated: CSARDPRLVLRGTQYF.

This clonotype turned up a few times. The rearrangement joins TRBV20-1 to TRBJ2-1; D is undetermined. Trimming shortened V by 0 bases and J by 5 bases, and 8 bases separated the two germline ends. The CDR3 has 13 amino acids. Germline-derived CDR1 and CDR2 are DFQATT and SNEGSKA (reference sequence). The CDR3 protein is CSARDRTDNEQFF. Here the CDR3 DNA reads TGCAGTGCTAGAGACAGGACCGACAATGAGCAGTTCTTC.

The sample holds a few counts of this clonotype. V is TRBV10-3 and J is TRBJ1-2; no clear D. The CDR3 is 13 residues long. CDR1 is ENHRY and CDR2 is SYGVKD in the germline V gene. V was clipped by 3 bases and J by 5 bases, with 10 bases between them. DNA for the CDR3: TGTGCCATCAGTGACGAGGTAGATTATGGCTACACCTTC. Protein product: CAISDEVDYGYTF.

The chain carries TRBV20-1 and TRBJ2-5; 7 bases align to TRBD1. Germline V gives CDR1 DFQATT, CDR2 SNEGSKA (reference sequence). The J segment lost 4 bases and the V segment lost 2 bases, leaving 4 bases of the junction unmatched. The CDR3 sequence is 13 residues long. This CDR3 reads CSARPTGRETQYF. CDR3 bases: TGCAGTGCTAGACCGACAGGGCGAGAGACCCAGTACTTC.

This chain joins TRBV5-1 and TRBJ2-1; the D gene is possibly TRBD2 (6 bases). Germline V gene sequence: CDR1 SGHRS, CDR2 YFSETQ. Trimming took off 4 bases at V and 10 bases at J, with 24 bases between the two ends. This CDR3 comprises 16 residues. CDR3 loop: CASSPVVGGPAAEQFF. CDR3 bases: TGCGCCAGCAGCCCGGTGGTGGGAGGCCCAGCCGCAGAGCAGTTCTTC.

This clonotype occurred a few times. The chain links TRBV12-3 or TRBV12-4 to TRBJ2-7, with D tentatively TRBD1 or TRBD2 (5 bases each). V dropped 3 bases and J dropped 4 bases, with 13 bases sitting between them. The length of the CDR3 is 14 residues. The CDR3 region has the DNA TGTGCCAGCAGTTTCCGAGGGGTAGGGTACGAGCAGTACTTC. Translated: CASSFRGVGYEQYF.

CDR3 DNA: TGTGCCAGCAGTTACTCGGGGCACAGTGAAAAACTGTTTTTT. Its protein product is CASSYSGHSEKLFF. The rearrangement joins TRBV6-5 to TRBJ1-4, with D possibly TRBD1 on 5 matching bases. The V gene lost 0 bases and the J gene lost 7 bases, with 9 bases spanning the gap. The CDR3 runs 14 residues. Germline V lookup: CDR1 MNHEY, CDR2 SVGAGI.

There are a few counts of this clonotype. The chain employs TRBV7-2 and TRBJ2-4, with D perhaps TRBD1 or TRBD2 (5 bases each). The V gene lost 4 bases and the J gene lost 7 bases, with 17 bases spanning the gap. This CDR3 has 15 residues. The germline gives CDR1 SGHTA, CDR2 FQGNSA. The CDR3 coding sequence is TGTGCCAGCAGCTCCGGGACGGGGTTCGTGAACATTCAGTACTTC. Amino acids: CASSSGTGFVNIQYF.

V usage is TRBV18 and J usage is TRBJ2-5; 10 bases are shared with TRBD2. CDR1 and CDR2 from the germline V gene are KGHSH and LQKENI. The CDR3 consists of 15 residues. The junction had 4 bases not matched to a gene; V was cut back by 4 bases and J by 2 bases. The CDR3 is CASSHGAGGQETQYF. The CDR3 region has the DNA TGTGCCAGCTCACACGGAGCGGGAGGGCAAGAGACCCAGTACTTC.

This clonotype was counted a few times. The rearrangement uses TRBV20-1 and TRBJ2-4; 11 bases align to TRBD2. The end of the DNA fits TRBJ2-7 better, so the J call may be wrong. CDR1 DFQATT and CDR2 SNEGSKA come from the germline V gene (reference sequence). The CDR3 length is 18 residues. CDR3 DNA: TGCAGTGCTAGAGGGCCCGGGGTAGCGGGAGGGTCCGGTAACGAGCAGTACTTC. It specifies CSARGPGVAGGSGNEQYF.

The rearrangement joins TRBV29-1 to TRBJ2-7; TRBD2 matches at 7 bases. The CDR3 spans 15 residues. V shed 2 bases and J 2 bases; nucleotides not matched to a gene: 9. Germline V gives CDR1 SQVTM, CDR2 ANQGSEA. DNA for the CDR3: TGCAGCGTTGAATCCCTTGGGACTACGACCTACGAGCAGTACTTC. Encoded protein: CSVESLGTTTYEQYF.

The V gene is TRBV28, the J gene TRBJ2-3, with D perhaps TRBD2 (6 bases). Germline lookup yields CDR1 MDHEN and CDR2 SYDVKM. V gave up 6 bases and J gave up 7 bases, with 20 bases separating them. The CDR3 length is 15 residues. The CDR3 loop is CASSPSGLRRYTQYF. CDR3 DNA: TGTGCCAGCAGCCCATCGGGACTCCGACGGTATACGCAGTATTTT.

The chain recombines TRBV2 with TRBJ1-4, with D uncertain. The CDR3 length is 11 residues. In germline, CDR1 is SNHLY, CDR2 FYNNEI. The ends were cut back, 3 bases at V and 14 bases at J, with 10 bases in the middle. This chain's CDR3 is CASSDRLPLFF. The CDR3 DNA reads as TGTGCCAGCAGTGACAGGCTCCCTCTGTTTTTT.

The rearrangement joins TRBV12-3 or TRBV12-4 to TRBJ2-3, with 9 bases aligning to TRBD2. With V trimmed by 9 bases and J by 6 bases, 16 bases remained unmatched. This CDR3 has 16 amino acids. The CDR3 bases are TGTGCCAGTTTAAAGGGGACTAGCTTTGTAAGGGATACGCAGTATTTT. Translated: CASLKGTSFVRDTQYF.

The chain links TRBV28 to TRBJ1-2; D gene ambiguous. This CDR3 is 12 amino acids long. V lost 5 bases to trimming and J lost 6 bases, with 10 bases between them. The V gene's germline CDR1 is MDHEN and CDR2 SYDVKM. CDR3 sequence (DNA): TGTGCCAGCAGTACTAATCTCCATGGCTACACCTTC. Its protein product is CASSTNLHGYTF.

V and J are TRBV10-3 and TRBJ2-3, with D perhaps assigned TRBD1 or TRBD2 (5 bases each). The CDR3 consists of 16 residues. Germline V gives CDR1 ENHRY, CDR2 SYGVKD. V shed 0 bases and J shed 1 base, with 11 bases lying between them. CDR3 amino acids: CAISESIGDGTDTQYF. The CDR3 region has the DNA TGTGCCATCAGTGAGTCAATAGGGGACGGCACAGATACGCAGTATTTT.

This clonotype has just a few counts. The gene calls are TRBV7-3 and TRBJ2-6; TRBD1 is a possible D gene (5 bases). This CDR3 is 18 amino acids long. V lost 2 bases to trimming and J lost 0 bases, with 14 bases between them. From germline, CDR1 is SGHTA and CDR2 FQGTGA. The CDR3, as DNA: TGTGCCAGCAGCTTACAGGGTCGTCCCCTCTCTGGGGCCAACGTCCTGACTTTC. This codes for CASSLQGRPLSGANVLTF.

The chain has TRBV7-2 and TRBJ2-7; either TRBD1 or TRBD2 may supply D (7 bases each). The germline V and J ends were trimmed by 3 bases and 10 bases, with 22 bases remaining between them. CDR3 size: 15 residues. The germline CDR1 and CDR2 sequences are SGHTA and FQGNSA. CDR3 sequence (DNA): TGTGCCAGCAGCTTTCAAGGGAGGGGGCAAGAGGCCCAGTACTTC. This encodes CASSFQGRGQEAQYF.

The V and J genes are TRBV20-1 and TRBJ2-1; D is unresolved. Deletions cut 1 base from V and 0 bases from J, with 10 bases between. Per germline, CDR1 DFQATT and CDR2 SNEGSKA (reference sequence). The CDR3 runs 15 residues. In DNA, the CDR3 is TGCAGTGCTAGAGGGCTTCAGAGCTCCTACAATGAGCAGTTCTTC. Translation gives CSARGLQSSYNEQFF.

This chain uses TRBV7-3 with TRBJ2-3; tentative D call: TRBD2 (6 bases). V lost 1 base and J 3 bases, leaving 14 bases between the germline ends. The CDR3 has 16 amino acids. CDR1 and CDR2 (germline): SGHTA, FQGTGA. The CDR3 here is CASSLSRDLPTDTQYF. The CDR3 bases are TGTGCCAGCAGCTTAAGCCGGGACTTACCGACAGATACGCAGTATTTT.

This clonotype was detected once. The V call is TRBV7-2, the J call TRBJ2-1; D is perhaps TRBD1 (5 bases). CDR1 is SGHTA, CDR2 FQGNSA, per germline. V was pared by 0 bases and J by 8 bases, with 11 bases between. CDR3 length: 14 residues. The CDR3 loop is CASSLARGWDEQFF. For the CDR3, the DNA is TGTGCCAGCAGCTTAGCAAGGGGATGGGATGAGCAGTTCTTC.

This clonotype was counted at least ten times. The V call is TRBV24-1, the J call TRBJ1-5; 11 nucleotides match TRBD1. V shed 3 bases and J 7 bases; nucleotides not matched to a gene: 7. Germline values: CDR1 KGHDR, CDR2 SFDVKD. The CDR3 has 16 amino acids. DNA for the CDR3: TGTGCCACCAGTGATACCGGGACAGGGGGTATACAGCCCCAGCATTTT. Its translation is CATSDTGTGGIQPQHF.